Here is one T cell receptor (beta chain) with its context. Its target antigen remains unknown. No much larger clonotype is one base removed from it; base qualities were not supplied. The data stem from a study of blood T cell repertoires in COVID-19 (dated by TCRdb to about 2020). With respect to the entire study: Samples from collaborators originated in the United States, Italy and Spain and spanned both the acute and convalescent phases of COVID-19. The prospective study material was composed of cDNA or gDNA derived from T cells, B-cell-depleted T cells, or PBMCs. Subjects who had been exposed to COVID-19, were actively infected with it, or had recovered from it provided the deeply sampled blood TCRbeta repertoires that made up the dataset. The repertoires were made available in a free public database intended to serve as a resource for research on the immune response to SARS-CoV-2. Samples came from the ongoing ImmuneRACE study (first 160 participants) plus 1,254 subjects from 6 global collaborators. Nearly every sample came with metadata listing a de-identified subject ID, COVID-19 status, age in years and sex. Where HLA class I and class II types were available, the types were taken from metadata supplied by the sample provider, not from assay-based typing. The research as a whole found: How much clinical and demographic metadata was included differed by source and by participant, and the metadata was provided uncurated.

V ends up 5 bases short and J 6 bases short, with an unmatched junction base count of 11. The germline V gene (reference sequence) supplies CDR1 LNHDA and CDR2 SQIVND. The cysteine opens and the phenylalanine closes a CDR3 of 15 amino acids. Of all the DNA, just the CDR3 is kept, 45 bases in frame from base 1. Each collaborating institution followed its own protocols to collect whole blood in K2EDTA tubes. For TCRbeta analysis, collaborators shipped samples in one of three forms: frozen whole blood, isolated PBMCs, or DNA extracted from either of those sample types. TCRbeta CDR3 regions were amplified from genomic DNA using the immunoSEQ Assay, a bias-controlled multiplex PCR. In the source study's methods: The number of nucleated cells in each sample was estimated from the amplification of reference gene primers within the assay. Sequence reads were collapsed and filtered to measure the absolute abundance of every unique TCRbeta CDR3 rearrangement. For each sample, productive Simpson clonality was calculated by taking the square root of Simpson's diversity index across productive rearrangements. The immuneACCESS repertoire file appears here via TCRdb, limited to in-frame rearrangements. These files lack a portion of the clones; in checked studies, under half of the deficit traces to unresolved V genes, and the cause of the others is not known. That table furnishes V, J and clone size, whereas the DNA furnished D and trimming. This sample gives 130,000 or so clones in total; 88% of them show up just once. More than 2% of the sample lies in the top ten.

Recombination connected TRBV19 to TRBJ2-7, with TRBD1 matching 9 junction bases. This TCR was recovered from a man between 70 and 80 years old with active COVID-19. The sequencing sample was made of peripheral blood. The base sequence is TGTGCCAGTAGTCCCCCCGGACAGGGGAGAGGCGAGCAGTACTTC. The translation is CASSPPGQGRGEQYF.